This T cell receptor (beta chain) stems from a study of vaccination effects on CD4 cells after COVID-19. In the study overall: Post-vaccine specimens arrived a median 72 days past the second dose.

Regarding this clone: Its antigen is undetermined.

Deletions cut 4 bases from V and 1 base from J, with 4 bases between. Germline V gene data show CDR1 as SNHLY and CDR2 as FYNNEI. The CDR3 is 12 residues long. TCRdb keeps only in-frame clones here, not all; method: immunoSEQ multiplex PCR. The sample contains tens of thousands of clones, roughly 75% of which appear only once. Following 10 days of culture, CD4+ T cells were isolated. Every participant took two doses of the BNT162b2 or mRNA-1273 vaccine. Vaccinated recipients, who were negative for nucleocapsid antibodies, had no history of SARS-CoV-2 infection. Cultures got half-medium changes with IL-2 on days 3 and 7.

The source of this sequence is a human donor who received a COVID-19 vaccine. The chain couples TRBV2 to TRBJ2-5; no firm D call. The starting material was CD4+ T cells from PBMCs cultured without peptide, obtained after COVID-19 vaccination. For the CDR3, the DNA is TGTGCCAGCAGTGCGACCCAAGAGACCCAGTACTTC. Its protein product is CASSATQETQYF.